This T cell receptor (beta chain) was sequenced during a study of response to subunit inactivated influenza vaccine. Study-level results: With each seasonal influenza vaccination, the authors suggested, few new T cells are recruited.

TCRdb re-analysed the RT-PCR reads in MiXCR, keeping a single row per CDR3 protein. This sample has approximately 730,000 distinct CDR3 sequences, with roughly 14% found just once. The CDR3 numbers 8 amino acids, ends counted. The germline V gene encodes CDR1 MNHEY and CDR2 SMNVEV (reference sequence). This clonotype was picked up many times. Its specificity is not known. Without the conserved terminal phenylalanine or tryptophan, this CDR3 likely stems from a read error. It is unclear where the CDR3 begins or ends on the DNA, so no DNA is shown, and the CDR3 is as TCRdb lists it. This TCR was recovered from a man in his forties or fifties who received an inactivated influenza vaccine. Sequences were derived from PBMCs from blood, sampled around 15 days before vaccination. The genes are TRBV27 and TRBJ2-7; the table's TRBD1 call for D was not verified on the DNA. This chain's CDR3 is CASSSTGY.